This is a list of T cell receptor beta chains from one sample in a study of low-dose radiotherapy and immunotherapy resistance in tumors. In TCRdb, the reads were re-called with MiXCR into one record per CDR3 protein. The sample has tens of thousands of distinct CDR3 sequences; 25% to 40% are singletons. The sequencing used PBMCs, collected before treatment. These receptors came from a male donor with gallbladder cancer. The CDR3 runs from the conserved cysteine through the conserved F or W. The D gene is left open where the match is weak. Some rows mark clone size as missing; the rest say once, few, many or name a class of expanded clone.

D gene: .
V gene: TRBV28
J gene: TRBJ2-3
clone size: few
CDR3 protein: CASIPPGDFDTQYF
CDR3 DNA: TGTGCCAGCATCCCCCCGGGCGATTTCGATACGCAGTATTTT

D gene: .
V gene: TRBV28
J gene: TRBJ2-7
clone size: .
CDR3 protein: CASRQVPYEQYF
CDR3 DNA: TGTGCCAGCCGGCAAGTACCCTACGAGCAGTACTTC

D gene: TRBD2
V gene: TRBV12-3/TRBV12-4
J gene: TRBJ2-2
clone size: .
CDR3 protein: CASSPSGRIGELFF
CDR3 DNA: TGTGCCAGCAGCCCCAGCGGGAGAATCGGGGAGCTGTTTTTT

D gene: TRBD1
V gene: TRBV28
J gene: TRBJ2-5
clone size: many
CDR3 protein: CASSFLRQGQEYF
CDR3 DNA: TGTGCCAGCAGTTTCCTTAGACAGGGCCAGGAGTACTTC

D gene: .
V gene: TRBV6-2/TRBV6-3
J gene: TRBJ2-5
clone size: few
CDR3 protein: CAGSLPSGQWETQYF
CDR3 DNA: TGTGCAGGGTCCCTTCCCTCTGGACAGTGGGAGACCCAGTACTTC

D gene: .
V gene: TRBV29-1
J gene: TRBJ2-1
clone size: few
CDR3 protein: CSVEDLGAYNEQFF
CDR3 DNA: TGCAGCGTTGAAGATCTCGGAGCATACAATGAGCAGTTCTTC

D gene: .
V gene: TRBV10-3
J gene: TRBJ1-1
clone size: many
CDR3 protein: CAISEGGTEAFF
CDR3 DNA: TGTGCCATCAGTGAGGGGGGCACTGAAGCTTTCTTT

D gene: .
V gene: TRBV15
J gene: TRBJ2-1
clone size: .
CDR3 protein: CATSHGGVDNEQFF
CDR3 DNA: TGTGCCACCAGTCACGGCGGGGTGGACAATGAGCAGTTCTTC

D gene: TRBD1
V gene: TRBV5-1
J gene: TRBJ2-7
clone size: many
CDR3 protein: CASSLVGQGSGEQYF
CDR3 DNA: TGCGCCAGCAGCTTGGTGGGACAGGGCTCTGGCGAGCAGTACTTC

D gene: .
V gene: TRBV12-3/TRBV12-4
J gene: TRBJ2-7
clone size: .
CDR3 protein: CASSDGTPYEQYF
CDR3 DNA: TGTGCCAGCAGCGACGGGACCCCCTACGAGCAGTACTTC

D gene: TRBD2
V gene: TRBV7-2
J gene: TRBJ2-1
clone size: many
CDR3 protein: CASSFSLAGLYNEQFF
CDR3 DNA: TGTGCCAGCAGCTTTTCCCTAGCGGGACTTTACAATGAGCAGTTCTTC

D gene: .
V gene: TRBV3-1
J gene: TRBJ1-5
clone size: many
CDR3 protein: CASSQGSENQPQHF
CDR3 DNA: TGTGCCAGCAGCCAAGGGTCAGAAAATCAGCCCCAGCATTTT

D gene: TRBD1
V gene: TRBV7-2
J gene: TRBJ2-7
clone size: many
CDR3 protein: CASSSGQGTRNEQYF
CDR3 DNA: TGTGCCAGCAGCTCCGGACAGGGGACGAGGAACGAGCAGTACTTC

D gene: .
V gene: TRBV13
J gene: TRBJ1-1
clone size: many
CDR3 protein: CASSFTGRTEAFF
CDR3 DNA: TGTGCCAGCAGCTTTACAGGGAGGACTGAAGCTTTCTTT

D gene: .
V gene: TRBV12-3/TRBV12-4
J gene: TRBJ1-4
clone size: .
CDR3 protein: CASSRTEGGTTNEKLFF
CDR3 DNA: TGTGCCAGCAGCAGGACGGAGGGAGGGACAACTAATGAAAAACTGTTTTTT

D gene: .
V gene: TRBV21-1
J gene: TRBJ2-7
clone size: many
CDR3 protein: CASSKEGTGRAPYEQYF
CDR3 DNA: TGTGCCAGCAGCAAAGAAGGGACCGGCAGAGCACCCTACGAGCAGTACTTC

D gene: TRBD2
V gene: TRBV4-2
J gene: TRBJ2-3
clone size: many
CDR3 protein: CASSQPSGGGRATDTQYF
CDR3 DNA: TGTGCCAGCAGCCAACCCTCGGGAGGCGGGAGGGCCACAGATACGCAGTATTTT

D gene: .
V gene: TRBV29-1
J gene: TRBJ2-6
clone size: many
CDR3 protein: CSVEAVNVLTF
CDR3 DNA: TGCAGCGTTGAAGCCGTGAACGTCCTGACTTTC

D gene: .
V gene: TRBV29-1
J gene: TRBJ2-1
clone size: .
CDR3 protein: CSVLTGNEQFF
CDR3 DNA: TGCAGCGTCCTGACCGGCAATGAGCAGTTCTTC

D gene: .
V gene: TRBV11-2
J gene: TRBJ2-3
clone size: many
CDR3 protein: CASSLAGASTDTQYF
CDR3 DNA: TGTGCCAGCAGCTTGGCGGGGGCGAGCACAGATACGCAGTATTTT

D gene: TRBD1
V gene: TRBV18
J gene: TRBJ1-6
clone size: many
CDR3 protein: CASSDDRGGISPLHF
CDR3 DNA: TGTGCCAGCTCGGACGACAGGGGGGGAATTTCACCCCTCCACTTT

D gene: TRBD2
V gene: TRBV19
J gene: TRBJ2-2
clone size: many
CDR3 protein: CASSIGYGGAGELFF
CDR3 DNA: TGTGCCAGTAGTATAGGCTACGGGGGGGCCGGGGAGCTGTTTTTT

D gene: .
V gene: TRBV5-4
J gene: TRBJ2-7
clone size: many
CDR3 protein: CASSLDSLYEQYF
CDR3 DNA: TGTGCCAGCAGCTTGGACAGTTTATACGAGCAGTACTTC

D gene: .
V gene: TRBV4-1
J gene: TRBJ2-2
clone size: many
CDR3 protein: CASSPAVVNTGELFF
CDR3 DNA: TGCGCCAGCAGCCCTGCGGTGGTCAACACCGGGGAGCTGTTTTTT

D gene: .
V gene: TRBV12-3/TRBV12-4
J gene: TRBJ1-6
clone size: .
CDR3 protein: CASTSTQNSPLHF
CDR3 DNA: TGTGCCAGCACCTCGACGCAAAATTCACCCCTCCACTTT

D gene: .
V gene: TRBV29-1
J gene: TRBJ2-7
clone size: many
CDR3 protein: CSVEDWEGANYEQYF
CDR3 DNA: TGCAGCGTTGAAGATTGGGAGGGGGCGAATTACGAGCAGTACTTC

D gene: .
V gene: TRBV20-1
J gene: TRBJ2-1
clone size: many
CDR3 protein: CSARDVRVVDNEQFF
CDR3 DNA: TGCAGTGCTAGAGATGTCAGGGTGGTGGACAATGAGCAGTTCTTC

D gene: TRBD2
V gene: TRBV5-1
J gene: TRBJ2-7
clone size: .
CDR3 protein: CASSLLGGGFYEQYF
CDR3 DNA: TGCGCCAGCAGCTTGTTGGGCGGGGGGTTCTACGAGCAGTACTTC

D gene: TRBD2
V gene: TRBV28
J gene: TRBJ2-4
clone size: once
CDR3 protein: CASGPGGIQYF
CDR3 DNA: TGTGCCAGCGGCCCGGGGGGAATTCAGTACTTC

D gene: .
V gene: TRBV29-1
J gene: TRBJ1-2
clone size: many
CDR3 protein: CSARGGDYGYTF
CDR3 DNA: TGCAGCGCGAGGGGGGGTGACTATGGCTACACCTTC

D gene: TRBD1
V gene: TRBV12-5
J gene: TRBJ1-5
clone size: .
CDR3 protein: CASAAPDRARNQPQHF
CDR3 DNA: TGTGCTAGTGCTGCCCCGGACAGGGCTCGCAATCAGCCCCAGCATTTT

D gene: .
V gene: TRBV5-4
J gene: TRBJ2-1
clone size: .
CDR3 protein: CASSLGGGRNEQFF
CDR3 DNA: TGTGCCAGCAGCTTGGGAGGGGGGAGGAATGAGCAGTTCTTC

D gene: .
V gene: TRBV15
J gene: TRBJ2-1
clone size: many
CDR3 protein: CATSRDPPGSGNEQFF
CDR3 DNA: TGTGCCACCAGCAGAGACCCCCCCGGGAGTGGCAATGAGCAGTTCTTC

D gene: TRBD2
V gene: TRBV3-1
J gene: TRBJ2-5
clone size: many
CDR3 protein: CASSQQPSGGARETQYF
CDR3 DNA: TGTGCCAGCAGCCAACAGCCTAGCGGGGGGGCTCGGGAGACCCAGTACTTC

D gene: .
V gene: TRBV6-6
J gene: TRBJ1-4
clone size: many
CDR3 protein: CASSYPPRPRLWEKLFF
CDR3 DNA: TGTGCCAGCAGTTACCCACCTCGACCCCGTCTATGGGAAAAACTGTTTTTT

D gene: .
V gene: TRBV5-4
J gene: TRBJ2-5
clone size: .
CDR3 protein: CASSPEETQETQYF
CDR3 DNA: TGTGCCAGCAGCCCCGAAGAAACCCAAGAGACCCAGTACTTC

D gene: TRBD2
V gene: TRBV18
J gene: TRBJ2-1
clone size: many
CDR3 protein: CASSPTSGVYNEQFF
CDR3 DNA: TGTGCCAGCTCACCAACTAGCGGAGTCTACAATGAGCAGTTCTTC

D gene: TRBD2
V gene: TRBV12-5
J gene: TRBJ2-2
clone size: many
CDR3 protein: CASGWGLAGTGELFF
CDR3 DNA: TGTGCTAGTGGTTGGGGACTAGCGGGTACCGGGGAGCTGTTTTTT

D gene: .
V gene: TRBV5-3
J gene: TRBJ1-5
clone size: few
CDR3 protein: CARSSLTPTNEHF
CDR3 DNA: TGTGCCAGAAGCAGCTTGACACCGACTAACGAACATTTT

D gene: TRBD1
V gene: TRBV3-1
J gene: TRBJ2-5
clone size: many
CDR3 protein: CASSPNPTGEQTQYF
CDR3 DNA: TGTGCCAGCAGTCCCAACCCGACAGGGGAACAGACCCAGTACTTC